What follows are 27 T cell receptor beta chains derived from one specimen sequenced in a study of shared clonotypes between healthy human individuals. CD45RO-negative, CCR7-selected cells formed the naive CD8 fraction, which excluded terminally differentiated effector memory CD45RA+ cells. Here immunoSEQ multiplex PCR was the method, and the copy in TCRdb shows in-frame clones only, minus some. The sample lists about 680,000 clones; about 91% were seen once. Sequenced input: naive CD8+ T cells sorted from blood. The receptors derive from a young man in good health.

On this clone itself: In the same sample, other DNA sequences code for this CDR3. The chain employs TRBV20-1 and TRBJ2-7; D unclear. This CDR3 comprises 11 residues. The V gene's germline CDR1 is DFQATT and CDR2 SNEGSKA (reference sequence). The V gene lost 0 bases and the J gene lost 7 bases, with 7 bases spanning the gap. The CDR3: CSARDLLEQYF. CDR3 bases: TGCAGTGCTAGAGATTTGTTAGAGCAGTACTTC.

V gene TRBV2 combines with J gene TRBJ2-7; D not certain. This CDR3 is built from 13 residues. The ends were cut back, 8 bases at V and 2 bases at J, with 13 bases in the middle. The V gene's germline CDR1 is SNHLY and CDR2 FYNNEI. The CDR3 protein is CASCQALTYEQYF. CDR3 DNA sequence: TGTGCCAGCTGTCAAGCGCTAACCTACGAGCAGTACTTC.

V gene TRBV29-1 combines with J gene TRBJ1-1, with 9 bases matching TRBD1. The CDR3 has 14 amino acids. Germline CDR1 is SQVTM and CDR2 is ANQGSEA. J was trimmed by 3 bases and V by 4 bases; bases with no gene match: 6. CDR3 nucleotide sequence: TGCAGCGTTGCCTTGGGACAGGGCGACACTGAAGCTTTCTTT. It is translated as CSVALGQGDTEAFF.

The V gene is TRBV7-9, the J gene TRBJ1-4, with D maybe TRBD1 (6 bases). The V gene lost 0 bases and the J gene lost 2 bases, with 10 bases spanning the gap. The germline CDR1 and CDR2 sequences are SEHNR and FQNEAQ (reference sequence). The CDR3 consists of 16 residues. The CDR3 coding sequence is TGTGCCAGCAGCTTAGCAAGAGGGGGTACTAATGAAAAACTGTTTTTT. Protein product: CASSLARGGTNEKLFF.

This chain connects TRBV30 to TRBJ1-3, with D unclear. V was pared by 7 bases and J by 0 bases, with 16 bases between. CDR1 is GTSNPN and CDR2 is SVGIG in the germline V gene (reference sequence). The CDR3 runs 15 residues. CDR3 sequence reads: CASSGLLRSGNTIYF. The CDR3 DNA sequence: TGTGCCTCCTCGGGCCTCCTCCGCTCTGGAAACACCATATATTTT.

The CDR3 sequence: CASSEDWPTPTSTDTQYF. The DNA of the CDR3 is TGTGCCAGCAGTGAAGACTGGCCGACGCCTACTAGCACAGATACGCAGTATTTT. V and J are TRBV27 and TRBJ2-3; no firm D call. The CDR3 extends over 18 amino acids. Germline-derived CDR1 and CDR2 are MNHEY and SMNVEV (reference sequence). V was trimmed by 5 bases and J by 0 bases, leaving 21 bases between them.

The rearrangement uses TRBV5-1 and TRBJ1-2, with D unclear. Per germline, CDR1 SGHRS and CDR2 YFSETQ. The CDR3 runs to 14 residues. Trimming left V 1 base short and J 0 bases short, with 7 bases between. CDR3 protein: CASSLKTTNYGYTF. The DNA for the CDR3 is TGCGCCAGCAGCTTGAAGACAACTAACTATGGCTACACCTTC.

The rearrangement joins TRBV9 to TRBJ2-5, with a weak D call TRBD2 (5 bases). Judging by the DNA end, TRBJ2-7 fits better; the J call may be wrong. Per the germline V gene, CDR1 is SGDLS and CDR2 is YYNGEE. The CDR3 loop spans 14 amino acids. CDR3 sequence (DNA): TGTGCCAGCAGCGTAGATTTGCTAGGAGGCGAGCAGTACTTC. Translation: CASSVDLLGGEQYF.

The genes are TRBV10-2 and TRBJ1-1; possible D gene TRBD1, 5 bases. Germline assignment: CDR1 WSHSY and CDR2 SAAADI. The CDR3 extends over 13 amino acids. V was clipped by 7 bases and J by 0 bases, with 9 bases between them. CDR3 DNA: TGCGCCAGCAACGGGGGGATGAACACTGAAGCTTTCTTT. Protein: CASNGGMNTEAFF.

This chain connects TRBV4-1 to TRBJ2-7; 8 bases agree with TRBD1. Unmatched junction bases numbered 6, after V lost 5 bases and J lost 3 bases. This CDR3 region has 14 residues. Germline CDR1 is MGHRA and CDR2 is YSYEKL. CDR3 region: CASSARTGIYEQYF. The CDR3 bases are TGCGCCAGCAGCGCCCGGACAGGGATCTACGAGCAGTACTTC.

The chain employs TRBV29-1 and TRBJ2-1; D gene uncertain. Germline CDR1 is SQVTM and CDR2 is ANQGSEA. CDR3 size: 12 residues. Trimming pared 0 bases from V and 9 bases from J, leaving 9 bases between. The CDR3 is CSVEDQMAEQFF. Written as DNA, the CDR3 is TGCAGCGTTGAAGATCAAATGGCTGAGCAGTTCTTC.

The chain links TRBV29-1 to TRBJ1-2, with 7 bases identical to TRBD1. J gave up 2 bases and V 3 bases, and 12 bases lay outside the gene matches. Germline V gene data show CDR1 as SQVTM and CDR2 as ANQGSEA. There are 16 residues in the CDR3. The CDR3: CSVDRQAQGGNYGYTF. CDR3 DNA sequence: TGCAGCGTTGACCGGCAAGCCCAGGGGGGGAACTATGGCTACACCTTC. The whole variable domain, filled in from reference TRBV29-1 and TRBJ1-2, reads SAVISQKPSRDICQRGTSLTIQCQVDSQVTMMFWYRQQPGQSLTLIATANQGSEATYESGFVIDKFPISRPNLTFSTLTVSNMSPEDSSIYLCSVDRQAQGGNYGYTFGSGTRLTVV.

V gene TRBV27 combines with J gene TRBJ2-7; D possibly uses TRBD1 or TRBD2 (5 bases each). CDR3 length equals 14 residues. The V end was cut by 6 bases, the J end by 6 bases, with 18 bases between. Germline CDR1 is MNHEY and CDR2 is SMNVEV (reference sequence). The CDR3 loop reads CASSTTSWGSEQYF. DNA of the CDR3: TGTGCCAGCAGCACGACATCGTGGGGGAGCGAGCAGTACTTC.

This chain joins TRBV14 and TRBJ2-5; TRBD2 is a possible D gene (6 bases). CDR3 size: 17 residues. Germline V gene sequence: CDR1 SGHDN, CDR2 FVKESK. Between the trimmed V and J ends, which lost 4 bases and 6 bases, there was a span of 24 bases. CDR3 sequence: CASSPDGTSSVAKTQYF. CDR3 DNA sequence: TGTGCCAGCAGCCCCGACGGCACGTCTAGCGTAGCAAAGACCCAGTACTTC.

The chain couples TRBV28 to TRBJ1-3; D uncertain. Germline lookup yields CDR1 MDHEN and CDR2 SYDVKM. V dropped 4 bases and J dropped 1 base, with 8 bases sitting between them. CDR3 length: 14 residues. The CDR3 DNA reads TGTGCCAGCAGTTCTGCAGCTTCTGGAAACACCATATATTTT. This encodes CASSSAASGNTIYF. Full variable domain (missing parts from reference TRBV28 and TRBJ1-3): DVKVTQSSRYLVKRTGEKVFLECVQDMDHENMFWYRQDPGLGLRLIYFSYDVKMKEKGDIPEGYSVSREKKERFSLILESASTNQTSMYLCASSSAASGNTIYFGEGSWLTVV.

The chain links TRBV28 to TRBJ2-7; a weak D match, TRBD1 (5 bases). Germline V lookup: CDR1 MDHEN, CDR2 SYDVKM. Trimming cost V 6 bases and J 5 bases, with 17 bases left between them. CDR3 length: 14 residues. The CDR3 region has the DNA TGTGCCAGCAGCTCTCACAGGAGTTCCGACGAGCAGTACTTC. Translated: CASSSHRSSDEQYF. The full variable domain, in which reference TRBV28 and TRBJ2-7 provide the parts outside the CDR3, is DVKVTQSSRYLVKRTGEKVFLECVQDMDHENMFWYRQDPGLGLRLIYFSYDVKMKEKGDIPEGYSVSREKKERFSLILESASTNQTSMYLCASSSHRSSDEQYFGPGTRLTVT.

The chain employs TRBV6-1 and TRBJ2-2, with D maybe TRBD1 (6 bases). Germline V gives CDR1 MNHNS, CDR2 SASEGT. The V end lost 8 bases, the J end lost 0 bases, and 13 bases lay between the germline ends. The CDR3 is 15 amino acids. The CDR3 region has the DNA TGTGCCAGCCTAAGGACAGATCCGAACACCGGGGAGCTGTTTTTT. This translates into CASLRTDPNTGELFF.

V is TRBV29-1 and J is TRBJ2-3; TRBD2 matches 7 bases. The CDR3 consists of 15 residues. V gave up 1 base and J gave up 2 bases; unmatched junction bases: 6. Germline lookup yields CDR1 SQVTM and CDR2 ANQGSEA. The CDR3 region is CSVEGTRTFTDTQYF. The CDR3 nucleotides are TGCAGCGTTGAAGGGACTAGGACATTCACAGATACGCAGTATTTT.

Written as DNA, the CDR3 is TGCGCCAGCAGCCAAATCGGGGGGGGACCTTACAATGAGCAGTTCTTC. This sequence encodes CASSQIGGGPYNEQFF. The chain is built from TRBV4-1 and TRBJ2-1; 8 nucleotides align to TRBD2. The V gene end was trimmed by 2 bases and the J gene end by 4 bases; junction bases not matched to a gene: 7. The germline V gene has CDR1 MGHRA and CDR2 YSYEKL. There are 16 residues in the CDR3.

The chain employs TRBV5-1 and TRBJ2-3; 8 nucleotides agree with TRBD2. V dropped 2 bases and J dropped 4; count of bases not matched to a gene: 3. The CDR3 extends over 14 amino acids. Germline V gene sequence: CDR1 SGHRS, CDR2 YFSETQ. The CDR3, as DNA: TGCGCCAGCAGCTTAGAGCGGGAGCCAGATACGCAGTATTTT. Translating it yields CASSLEREPDTQYF. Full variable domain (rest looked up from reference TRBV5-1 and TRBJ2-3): KAGVTQTPRYLIKTRGQQVTLSCSPISGHRSVSWYQQTPGQGLQFLFEYFSETQRNKGNFPGRFSGRQFSNSRSEMNVSTLELGDSALYLCASSLEREPDTQYFGPGTRLTVL.

CDR3 in amino acids: CASSYGKNTEAFF. Written as DNA, the CDR3 is TGTGCCAGCAGTTACGGCAAGAACACTGAAGCTTTCTTT. The genes are TRBV27 and TRBJ1-1, with no clear D. Trimming shortened V by 4 bases and J by 1 base, and 7 bases separated the two germline ends. CDR1 and CDR2 (germline): MNHEY, SMNVEV (reference sequence). This CDR3 comprises 13 residues.

The CDR3 DNA reads as TGTGCCAGCAGCTCCTGGGGGAGTGCGGAGCAGTACTTC. It yields the protein CASSSWGSAEQYF. The chain links TRBV11-2 to TRBJ2-7; D possibly uses TRBD1 or TRBD2 (5 bases each). This CDR3 has 13 amino acids. Looked up from germline, CDR1 is SGHAT and CDR2 is FQNNGV. With 4 bases removed from V and 7 bases from J, the gap between germline ends came to 14 bases.

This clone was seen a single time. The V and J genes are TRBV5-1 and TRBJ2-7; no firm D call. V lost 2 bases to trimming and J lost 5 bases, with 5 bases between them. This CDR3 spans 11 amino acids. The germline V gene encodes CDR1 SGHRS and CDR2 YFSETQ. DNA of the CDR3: TGCGCCAGCAGCTTCCGGGACGAGCAGTACTTC. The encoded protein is CASSFRDEQYF.

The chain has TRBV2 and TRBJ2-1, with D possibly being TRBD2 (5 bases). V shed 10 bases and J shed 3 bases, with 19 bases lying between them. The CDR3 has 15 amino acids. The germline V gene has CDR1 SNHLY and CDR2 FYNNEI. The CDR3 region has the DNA TGTGCCAACGGAAGGGCGGACGGGGACTACAATGAGCAGTTCTTC. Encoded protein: CANGRADGDYNEQFF.

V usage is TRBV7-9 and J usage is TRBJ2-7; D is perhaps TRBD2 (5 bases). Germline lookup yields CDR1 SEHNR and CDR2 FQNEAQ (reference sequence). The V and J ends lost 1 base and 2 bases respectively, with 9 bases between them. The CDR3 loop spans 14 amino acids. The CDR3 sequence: CASSLDLRAYEQYF. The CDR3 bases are TGTGCCAGCAGCTTAGACTTGCGGGCCTACGAGCAGTACTTC.

The CDR3 region is CASNLPGPKETQYF. The CDR3, as DNA: TGTGCCAGCAACCTTCCCGGACCAAAAGAGACCCAGTACTTC. The chain employs TRBV7-9 and TRBJ2-5; D gene uncertain. Trimming removed 7 bases at V and 3 bases at J, with 15 bases between. The germline V gene has CDR1 SEHNR and CDR2 FQNEAQ (reference sequence). The CDR3 runs to 14 residues. Together with reference TRBV7-9 and TRBJ2-5, the CDR3 gives the full variable domain: DTGVSQNPRHKITKRGQNVTFRCDPISEHNRLYWYRQTLGQGPEFLTYFQNEAQLEKSRLLSDRFSAERPKGSFSTLEIQRTEQGDSAMYLCASNLPGPKETQYFGPGTRLLVL.

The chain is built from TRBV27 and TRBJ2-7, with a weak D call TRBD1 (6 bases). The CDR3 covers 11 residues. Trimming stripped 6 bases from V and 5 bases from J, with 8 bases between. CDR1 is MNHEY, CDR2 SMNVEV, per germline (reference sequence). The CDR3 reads CASRQGNEQYF. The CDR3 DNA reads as TGTGCCAGCAGACAGGGTAACGAGCAGTACTTC.